Included here is one TCR beta chain sequence, with context. As yet, its antigen is unknown. The data were obtained in a study of circulating and synovial CD4+ cells in juvenile arthritis. This CDR3 spans 16 amino acids. Trimming cost V 5 bases and J 9 bases, with 23 bases left between them. Germline V gives CDR1 SEHNR, CDR2 FQNEAQ (reference sequence). Study findings and constraints: CPL and bulk CD4 samples differed at least tenfold in T cell genomes. Deeper sequencing increased measured overlap with synovial clonotypes. Circulating pathogenic-like and bulk T cells looked alike by Vbeta family usage.

The repertoire was sequenced with immunoSEQ multiplex PCR; TCRdb's copy has only in-frame clones and lacks some. The sample consists of about 34,000 clones, around 95% of them appearing once. The sequenced sample consisted of CD4+ T cells from blood. This clonotype was sampled from a human donor with juvenile idiopathic arthritis. This rearrangement joins TRBV7-9 to TRBJ2-1; TRBD2 might be the D (6 bases). CDR3 in amino acids: CASSPRGGGIPSEQFF. Here the CDR3 DNA reads TGTGCCAGCAGCCCGCGGGGTGGGGGGATCCCTAGTGAGCAGTTCTTC.